This TCR beta chain came from a study of T cells expressing NK-cell markers (dated by TCRdb to 2019 to 2021). In terms of the full investigation: Eight or nine donors provided sorted CD3+CD56+NKG2C+, CD3+CD56+NKG2C- and CD3+CD56-NKG2C+ T-cell subsets, whose TCR beta-chain repertoires were profiled. Among the eight sequenced donors, only one was HCMV-seronegative, while the other seven were HCMV-seropositive. The study sequenced eight donors, all healthy volunteers chosen at random: three men and five women. Sequencing of the libraries produced 2 x 150 bp reads on Illumina HiSeq 2000/2500, MiSeq or NextSeq.

As to this clonotype: What this receptor recognizes is not known.

CDR1 and CDR2 are read off the germline V gene (reference sequence) as LGHDT and YNNKEL. The CDR3 sequence holds 15 residues, the cysteine and phenylalanine included. DNA for this receptor is not on file. HCMV-specific IgG was detected in serum with a commercial ELISA kit to determine HCMV serostatus. Peripheral blood mononuclear cells were isolated from blood by Ficoll density gradient centrifugation. This sample was sequenced with an Illumina HiSeq 2000. The TCR beta cDNA libraries were made using 5'RACE template switching, a step that added both a universal primer site and unique molecular identifiers. cDNA synthesis was primed from the TCR beta constant segment, followed by two successive PCR amplification steps. Regarding the original processing steps: MIGEC was used to demultiplex reads and group reads by UMI, and MiTCR was used to assemble and quantify clonotypes. Only TCR cDNA sequences supported by at least two reads were kept to exclude erroneous sequences. Downstream repertoire analysis used the tcR package, and clonotypes were matched across fractions by CDR3 nucleotide sequence plus V segment. Antigen specificity was annotated against VDJdb with VDJmatch, allowing one amino acid substitution in CDR3. Each CDR3 protein sequence appears as one entry after TCRdb reprocessed the reads, and no DNA is included. The V and J calls follow TCRdb's processing rather than the paper's. The sample table records 500,000 to 700,000 distinct CDR3 sequences. The top ten clones comprise roughly 3.6% of the sample.

General study outcomes and caveats: It remained unclear whether the expanded NKG2C-expressing T cell clones were specific for HCMV antigens. Those dominant clonotypes were again the most abundant among CD3+CD56-NKG2C+ cells in four donors, at roughly 25-60.1%. In roughly six donors, the dominant CD3+CD56+NKG2C+ clonotypes ranked among the top 10 CD8+ clonotypes, making up 1.0-7.0% of CD8+ T cells.

The sequence was collected from a man aged 18 to 35 in good health. Donor details come from another sample of the same person, matched by shared clones. Sequencing input: blood T cells: a sorted CD56 or NKG2C T cell subset, CD4+ or CD8+ T cells, or bulk PBMC T cells (not recorded which). Recombination connected TRBV3-1 to TRBJ2-7; TCRdb lists TRBD2, though no DNA is available to test this call. The CDR3 protein sequence reads: CASSQGPSSGYEQYF.